Sequencing of this T cell receptor beta chain was carried out in a study of regulatory T cells (dated by TCRdb to between 2017 and 2018). In terms of the full investigation: The study compared T-cell receptor beta repertoires of sorted regulatory, conventional CD4+ and CD8+ T cells between CD3G-deficient patients and healthy controls. Paper-wide results and their limitations: Hydrophobic residues at CDR3 positions 6 and 7 were enriched in conventional CD4+ T cells from CD3G-deficient patients, which suggests more self-reactive specificities. In patients, repertoires had restricted unique TRB V-J pairs and skewed V and J gene usage, with regulatory T cells showing the most marked changes.

The germline V and J ends show losses of 5 bases and 3 bases respectively, and no gene match explains 10 bases of the junction. The CDR3 runs 16 residues from the cysteine to the phenylalanine. Of all the DNA, just the CDR3 is kept, 48 bases in frame from base 1. The germline V gene gives CDR1 as SGHAT and CDR2 as FQNNGV. As to this clone: Its antigen target is currently unknown. No base quality values were provided; no much bigger clone lies one nucleotide off.

All CD3G-deficient patients had evidence of autoimmunity, which was more severe in two of the patients. Patients ranged from 2 to 39 years of age at testing and had reduced naive and increased memory CD4+ and CD8+ T-cell proportions. CD4+ cells were FACS-sorted into CD25-high CD127-low regulatory T cells and CD25-low CD127-high conventional CD4+ T cells. About six individuals with CD3G deficiency made up the patient group. An international network of physicians across the United States, Europe and Asia provided the patient samples and clinical data. Peripheral blood mononuclear cells were isolated by Ficoll density separation. The multiplex PCR used 52 forward TRBV primers and 13 reverse TRBJ primers, with assay-based and computational corrections for amplification bias. Within the immunoSEQ assay, multiplex PCR amplified rearranged TRB loci from genomic DNA. Sequencing of the TRB amplicons was done on an Illumina HiSeq platform. As for the authors' bioinformatics: Custom algorithms error-filtered the raw sequences and aligned them to reference gene sequences, after which the immunoSEQ online tools were used for analysis. Productive and nonproductive TRB rearrangement frequencies were evaluated among both unique and total sequences. Hydrophobicity and amino acid composition of residues 6 and 7 within the TRB CDR3 were used to estimate the potential for self-reactivity. Prism software was used to run t tests, Mann-Whitney tests or two-way ANOVA for comparisons between groups. TCRdb took over this immuneACCESS table, retaining in-frame rearrangements with V and J assigned. Such tables are incomplete; in checked studies, under half of the missing clones stem from an unresolved V gene, and the remainder is unexplained. D and trimming were read from the DNA, whereas the V and J calls and clone size are those reported in that table. For this sample the table gives around 29,000 clones, of which 85% to 95% were detected only once. In total, the top ten clones hold around 1.5% of the sample.

Sequencing was done on a sample of conventional CD4+ T cells sorted from blood. This clonotype was obtained from a person between 18 and 30 years old with CD3G deficiency. Recombination connected TRBV11-2 to TRBJ2-3, and 8 junction bases match TRBD2. The DNA reads as follows: TGTGCCAGCAGCACCCAGGGCGGGAGGATGACAGATACGCAGTATTTT. Its protein product is CASSTQGGRMTDTQYF.